The rows below give T cell receptor beta chains drawn from one sample of a study of vaccination effects on CD4 cells after COVID-19. Some clones are missing from TCRdb's copy, which holds only in-frame ones; the method was immunoSEQ multiplex PCR. Among 70,000 to 95,000 clones listed, around 74% were seen once. These receptors have no known antigen. The sequencing used CD4+ T cells from PBMCs cultured with HCoV-OC43 spike peptides, collected after COVID-19 vaccination. These receptors originate from a human donor who received a COVID-19 vaccine. Each CDR3 is given with its conserved first and last residue. Fields, in order: J gene, D gene, clone size, V gene, CDR3 protein, CDR3 DNA. The D gene is left open where the match is weak. A row's size may be missing; if present it is once, few, many or a size class.

>TRBJ2-1|.|few|TRBV6-4
CASSLTPRDEQFF
TGTGCCAGCAGCCTGACCCCTAGGGATGAGCAGTTCTTC
>TRBJ1-2|TRBD1|.|TRBV5-1
CASSLVTGGNYGYTF
TGCGCCAGCAGCTTGGTTACAGGGGGGAACTATGGCTACACCTTC
>TRBJ2-5|.|.|TRBV7-3
CASSPSPGVRETQYF
TGTGCCAGCAGCCCATCCCCCGGGGTGAGAGAGACCCAGTACTTC
>TRBJ2-4|.|.|TRBV2
CASSELRGPGNIQYF
TGTGCCAGCAGTGAATTGCGGGGGCCCGGCAACATTCAGTACTTC
>TRBJ2-5|.|.|TRBV18
CASSPPDRQETQYF
TGTGCCAGCTCACCACCGGATAGGCAAGAGACCCAGTACTTC
>TRBJ2-5|.|.|TRBV3-1/TRBV3-2
CASSRPRVQETQYF
TGTGCCAGCAGCCGCCCTAGAGTCCAAGAGACCCAGTACTTC
>TRBJ1-4|TRBD1|.|TRBV6-5
CASSPGGRYEKLFF
TGTGCCAGCAGCCCAGGGGGCAGGTACGAAAAACTGTTTTTT
>TRBJ1-2|TRBD1|once|TRBV7-2
CASSLVFGQGGGYTF
TGTGCCAGCAGCTTAGTATTCGGACAGGGAGGGGGCTACACCTTC
>TRBJ2-1|.|few|TRBV18
CASSQDNEQFF
TGTGCCAGCTCACAGGACAATGAGCAGTTCTTC
>TRBJ1-1|.|few|TRBV5-1
CASSPKRTAGGATEAFF
TGCGCCAGCAGCCCGAAAAGGACGGCTGGGGGGGCAACTGAAGCTTTCTTT
>TRBJ2-2|TRBD1|medium-sized|TRBV2
CASRDRGSAGELFF
TGTGCCAGCAGGGACAGGGGATCGGCCGGGGAGCTGTTTTTT
>TRBJ2-4|.|.|TRBV5-5
CASSLERENIQYF
TGTGCCAGCAGCTTGGAACGGGAAAACATTCAGTACTTC
>TRBJ1-1|.|once|TRBV20-1
CSASHNTEAFF
TGCAGTGCTAGTCACAACACTGAAGCTTTCTTT
>TRBJ1-3|TRBD1|.|TRBV3-1/TRBV3-2
CASSQRGTGGAGNTIYF
TGTGCCAGCAGCCAAAGGGGGACAGGGGGTGCTGGAAACACCATATATTTT
>TRBJ2-3|TRBD2|.|TRBV6-2/TRBV6-3
CASSSIKWTSGVSTDTQYF
TGTGCCAGCAGTTCCATTAAATGGACTAGCGGGGTATCCACAGATACGCAGTATTTT
>TRBJ1-3|.|.|TRBV14
CASSQEKWAGNTIYF
TGTGCCAGCAGCCAAGAAAAATGGGCGGGAAACACCATATATTTT
>TRBJ1-2|TRBD1|.|TRBV7-2
CASSPGQTWGYTF
TGTGCCAGCAGCCCGGGACAGACTTGGGGCTACACCTTC
>TRBJ1-5|TRBD1|.|TRBV19
CASSSDRGGQPQHF
TGTGCCAGTAGTTCGGACAGGGGGGGCCAGCCCCAGCATTTT
>TRBJ2-2|.|.|TRBV9
CASSVRRGRNTGELFF
TGTGCCAGCAGCGTTCGGAGGGGTAGGAACACCGGGGAGCTGTTTTTT
>TRBJ1-4|TRBD1|.|TRBV7-6
CASSPRPGDRGIVRSTNEKLFF
TGTGCCAGCAGCCCCAGGCCCGGGGACAGGGGGATTGTTCGCTCAACTAATGAAAAACTGTTTTTT
>TRBJ2-1|.|.|TRBV6-5
CASSYGSNRGNEQFF
TGTGCCAGCAGTTACGGGTCGAACCGTGGTAATGAGCAGTTCTTC
>TRBJ1-1|.|.|TRBV3-1/TRBV3-2
CASSRLMNTEAFF
TGTGCCAGCAGCCGACTTATGAACACTGAAGCTTTCTTT
>TRBJ1-5|.|once|TRBV4-3
CASSQDRGQPQHF
TGCGCCAGCAGCCAAGATCGCGGTCAGCCCCAGCATTTT
>TRBJ1-1|.|.|TRBV6-2/TRBV6-3
CASSYLVSEAFF
TGTGCCAGCAGTTACCTCGTATCTGAAGCTTTCTTT
>TRBJ1-2|.|.|TRBV2
CASSARSRTYGYTF
TGTGCCAGCAGTGCCCGGTCAAGGACCTATGGCTACACCTTC
>TRBJ1-6|.|.|TRBV18
CASSPRGGPLYNSPLHF
TGTGCCAGCTCACCTCGGGGCGGACCTTTATATAATTCACCCCTCCACTTT
>TRBJ2-4|TRBD2|few|TRBV19
CASSSLTSGGPTGAKNIQYF
TGTGCCAGTAGTTCCCTGACTAGCGGGGGGCCCACGGGAGCCAAAAACATTCAGTACTTC